These T cell receptor beta chains were read from a single sample in a study of PD-1 blockade in mismatch repair-deficient tumors. Repertoires were generated with immunoSEQ multiplex PCR, while TCRdb's copy carries only in-frame clones and drops some. In the table there are tens of thousands of clones, over 70% of which are singletons. The sample consisted of peripheral blood, taken 12 weeks after starting pembrolizumab. The receptors originated from an adult with mismatch repair-deficient cancer. Each CDR3 is given with its conserved first and last residue. Each record gives: J gene, V gene, clone size, D gene, CDR3 DNA, CDR3 protein. A D gene is named only where the DNA matches it firmly. A clone size is listed for some rows: how often the clone was seen (once, few, many), or a class if it is expanded.

J: TRBJ2-5
V: TRBV11-3
size: NA
D: NA
DNA: TGTGCCAGCAGCTTAAAAGGGACCCAGTACTTC
CDR3: CASSLKGTQYF

J: TRBJ2-7
V: TRBV7-2
size: once
D: NA
DNA: TGTGCCAGCAGCTTAGTTCCCGGGGACGAGCAGTACTTC
CDR3: CASSLVPGDEQYF

J: TRBJ1-2
V: TRBV18
size: NA
D: TRBD1
DNA: TGTGCCACCACCCCCGGGACAGTGGATTTCTATGGCTACACCTTC
CDR3: CATTPGTVDFYGYTF

J: TRBJ2-7
V: TRBV4-2
size: few
D: NA
DNA: TGTGCCAGCAGCCTGCGGACAAGCTCCTACGAGCAGTACTTC
CDR3: CASSLRTSSYEQYF

J: TRBJ2-1
V: TRBV10-1
size: NA
D: TRBD1
DNA: TGCGCCAGCAGTCCAAGAGGGACAGGGGGCAATGAGCAGTTCTTC
CDR3: CASSPRGTGGNEQFF

J: TRBJ1-5
V: TRBV6-1
size: NA
D: NA
DNA: TGTGCCAGCATGCAGACAGCGAGCAATCAGCCCCAGCATTTT
CDR3: CASMQTASNQPQHF

J: TRBJ2-7
V: TRBV9
size: NA
D: NA
DNA: TGTGCCAGCAGCGTAGCCGGACAAATGGGGGGAGAGCAGTACTTC
CDR3: CASSVAGQMGGEQYF

J: TRBJ2-7
V: TRBV27
size: NA
D: NA
DNA: TGTGCCAGCAGTTTATTGGGCAGTTCCTCCTACGAGCAGTACTTC
CDR3: CASSLLGSSSYEQYF

J: TRBJ2-3
V: TRBV4-3
size: NA
D: NA
DNA: TGCGCCAGCAGCCAAGGTGGAGAGTATACAGATACGCAGTATTTT
CDR3: CASSQGGEYTDTQYF

J: TRBJ2-7
V: TRBV7-9
size: NA
D: NA
DNA: TGTGCCAGCAGCTTAGCCTACGGAATGATGACCGAGCAGTACTTC
CDR3: CASSLAYGMMTEQYF

J: TRBJ2-7
V: TRBV7-6
size: NA
D: TRBD2
DNA: TGTGCCAGCAGCTTAAGTGGCGGGAGGGCCGTCGAGCAGTACTTC
CDR3: CASSLSGGRAVEQYF

J: TRBJ2-6
V: TRBV5-1
size: NA
D: NA
DNA: TGCGCCAGCAGCTTGATCAGCTTAGTAGTGGCCCCTGGGGCCAACGTCCTGACTTTC
CDR3: CASSLISLVVAPGANVLTF

J: TRBJ2-2
V: TRBV4-2
size: few
D: NA
DNA: TGTGCCAGCTCGGACTATTCCAACACCGGGGAGCTGTTTTTT
CDR3: CASSDYSNTGELFF

J: TRBJ1-1
V: TRBV5-4
size: NA
D: NA
DNA: TGTGCCAGCAGCCGGACCGTGAACACTGAAGCTTTCTTT
CDR3: CASSRTVNTEAFF

J: TRBJ2-3
V: TRBV5-4
size: NA
D: TRBD2
DNA: TGTGCCAGCCGACAGCGGGAGTGGAGCACAGATACGCAGTATTTT
CDR3: CASRQREWSTDTQYF

J: TRBJ2-3
V: TRBV9
size: NA
D: TRBD2
DNA: TGTGCCAGCAGCGTTAGCGGGAGCACAGATACGCAGTATTTT
CDR3: CASSVSGSTDTQYF

J: TRBJ2-1
V: TRBV6-6
size: NA
D: TRBD2
DNA: TGTGCCAGCAGAGGAGCGGGAGCCGGTGGTTTTGAGCAGTTCTTC
CDR3: CASRGAGAGGFEQFF

J: TRBJ2-1
V: TRBV25-1
size: NA
D: TRBD2
DNA: TGTGCCAGTCTAGCGGACCGGGGAGGCTACAATGAGCAGTTCTTC
CDR3: CASLADRGGYNEQFF

J: TRBJ2-1
V: TRBV19
size: once
D: TRBD2
DNA: TGTGCCAGTAGTATAGACAGCGGGAGTTCCTACAATGAGCAGTTCTTC
CDR3: CASSIDSGSSYNEQFF

J: TRBJ1-2
V: TRBV6-1
size: NA
D: TRBD1
DNA: TGTGCCAGCAACTTAGAGCCGGGACAGCACTATGGCTACACCTTC
CDR3: CASNLEPGQHYGYTF

J: TRBJ2-1
V: TRBV4-1
size: NA
D: NA
DNA: TGCGCCAGCAGCCAGGACCACGGGAGTTATTACAATGAGCAGTTCTTC
CDR3: CASSQDHGSYYNEQFF

J: TRBJ2-2
V: TRBV13
size: NA
D: NA
DNA: TGTGCCAGCAGCTTAGGGCCCCATCAGACCGGGGAGCTGTTTTTT
CDR3: CASSLGPHQTGELFF

J: TRBJ2-3
V: TRBV6-6
size: NA
D: TRBD2
DNA: TGTGCCAGCAGTTATCCTAGCGGACCTAGCACAGATACGCAGTATTTT
CDR3: CASSYPSGPSTDTQYF

J: TRBJ2-7
V: TRBV2
size: NA
D: NA
DNA: TGTGCCAGCAGTAGGGACAATTCCTACGAGCAGTACTTC
CDR3: CASSRDNSYEQYF

J: TRBJ1-2
V: TRBV6-6
size: once
D: TRBD1
DNA: TGTGCCAGCCAGACAGGGAACTATGGCTACACCTTC
CDR3: CASQTGNYGYTF

J: TRBJ2-7
V: TRBV6-5
size: few
D: NA
DNA: TGTGCCAGCAGCCCCGGTGAAGGCTCTTCCTACGAGCAGTACTTC
CDR3: CASSPGEGSSYEQYF

J: TRBJ2-7
V: TRBV27
size: NA
D: NA
DNA: TGTGCCAGCAGTCGAGGGACTCCGTCTCACGAGCAGTACTTC
CDR3: CASSRGTPSHEQYF

J: TRBJ1-5
V: TRBV6-1
size: NA
D: NA
DNA: TGTGCCAGCAGTGACAGGGGCCATCAGCCCCAGCATTTT
CDR3: CASSDRGHQPQHF

J: TRBJ1-1
V: TRBV12-5
size: NA
D: NA
DNA: TGTGCTAGTTTAACGGGAAGCGGGAACACTGAAGCTTTCTTT
CDR3: CASLTGSGNTEAFF

J: TRBJ2-5
V: TRBV5-6
size: few
D: NA
DNA: TGTGCCAGCAGCCCAACCCGGGACAACCTAAGGGAGACCCAGTACTTC
CDR3: CASSPTRDNLRETQYF

J: TRBJ2-2
V: TRBV10-3
size: NA
D: TRBD1
DNA: TGTGCCATCAGTGAGTTTGGCGACAGGGGGCAAGGCGGGGAGCTGTTTTTT
CDR3: CAISEFGDRGQGGELFF

J: TRBJ2-3
V: TRBV30
size: NA
D: TRBD2
DNA: TGTGCCTGGAGTGTCGGACTAGCGGGGCCAGATACGCAGTATTTT
CDR3: CAWSVGLAGPDTQYF

J: TRBJ2-1
V: TRBV27
size: NA
D: NA
DNA: TGTGCCAGCAGTTTAAAAGGGAGCAATGAGCAGTTCTTC
CDR3: CASSLKGSNEQFF

J: TRBJ2-5
V: TRBV7-8
size: NA
D: TRBD1
DNA: TGTGCCAGCAGCTTAGTCTTCCGGGACAGGGCCCCGGCCCAGTACTTC
CDR3: CASSLVFRDRAPAQYF

J: TRBJ1-1
V: TRBV2
size: few
D: NA
DNA: TGTGCCTCCTCGTCCCAGGGTAGGACTGAAGCTTTCTTT
CDR3: CASSSQGRTEAFF

J: TRBJ2-2
V: TRBV11-2
size: NA
D: NA
DNA: TGTGCCAGCAGCCAGGGGAGATCCGGGGAGCTGTTTTTT
CDR3: CASSQGRSGELFF

J: TRBJ2-7
V: TRBV18
size: NA
D: NA
DNA: TGTGCCAGCTCACCACCGACTAGGGGCGAGCAGTACTTC
CDR3: CASSPPTRGEQYF

J: TRBJ2-7
V: TRBV28
size: NA
D: NA
DNA: TGTGCCAGCAGAACGGGACTTCTGGCTTACTTC
CDR3: CASRTGLLAYF

J: TRBJ2-7
V: TRBV4-2
size: NA
D: TRBD2
DNA: TGTGCCAGCAGCCAAGTGGGACTAGACGAGCAGTACTTC
CDR3: CASSQVGLDEQYF

J: TRBJ2-3
V: TRBV11-3
size: NA
D: NA
DNA: TGTGCCAGCAGCTTTAGTACAGATACGCAGTATTTT
CDR3: CASSFSTDTQYF

J: TRBJ1-5
V: TRBV6-6
size: NA
D: NA
DNA: TGTGCCAGCACGTCGGGGGGGCTCGGGAATCAGCCCCAGCATTTT
CDR3: CASTSGGLGNQPQHF

J: TRBJ2-5
V: TRBV29-1
size: NA
D: NA
DNA: TGCAGCGTTGAAGAAATTAGGGGGAAGACCCAGTACTTC
CDR3: CSVEEIRGKTQYF

J: TRBJ1-1
V: TRBV4-1
size: NA
D: NA
DNA: TGCGCCAGCAGCCAAGTTGGGGGTCCTGAAGCTTTCTTT
CDR3: CASSQVGGPEAFF

J: TRBJ1-1
V: TRBV18
size: NA
D: NA
DNA: TGTGCCAGCTCACCACCGTTACAGTCAGCTTTCTTT
CDR3: CASSPPLQSAFF

J: TRBJ2-7
V: TRBV7-9
size: NA
D: NA
DNA: TGTGCCAGCAGCGCCGCCCAGGGATTCAACGAGCAGTACTTC
CDR3: CASSAAQGFNEQYF

J: TRBJ1-2
V: TRBV2
size: NA
D: NA
DNA: TGTGCCAGCAGTGACGCCTTTTGGGGGCCGGCTTCTAACTATGGCTACACCTTC
CDR3: CASSDAFWGPASNYGYTF

J: TRBJ2-1
V: TRBV7-3
size: NA
D: TRBD1
DNA: TGTGCCAGCAGCTCCGGGGACAGGGCTAGTAAGAATGAGCAGTTCTTC
CDR3: CASSSGDRASKNEQFF

J: TRBJ2-2
V: TRBV6-1
size: NA
D: TRBD1
DNA: TGTGCCAGCACCCAAAGGGGGCAGTACACCGGGGAGCTGTTTTTT
CDR3: CASTQRGQYTGELFF

J: TRBJ2-1
V: TRBV15
size: NA
D: TRBD2
DNA: TGTGCCACCAGCAGGGCGGGGGGGAAGAATGAGCAGTTCTTC
CDR3: CATSRAGGKNEQFF

J: TRBJ2-3
V: TRBV7-2
size: NA
D: NA
DNA: TGTGCCAGCAGCTCCGCGTGGGGGGATACGCAGTATTTT
CDR3: CASSSAWGDTQYF

J: TRBJ2-1
V: TRBV19
size: once
D: NA
DNA: TGTGCCAGTAGTATGAGCGGAGCCTACAATGAGCAGTTCTTC
CDR3: CASSMSGAYNEQFF

J: TRBJ1-2
V: TRBV25-1
size: NA
D: TRBD1
DNA: TGTGCCAGCAGTTCTGGACAGGACTATGGCTACACCTTC
CDR3: CASSSGQDYGYTF

J: TRBJ1-1
V: TRBV30
size: NA
D: NA
DNA: TGTGCCTGGAGTGTACGGAGGGGCACTGAAGCTTTCTTT
CDR3: CAWSVRRGTEAFF

J: TRBJ2-3
V: TRBV2
size: NA
D: TRBD2
DNA: TGTGCCAGCAGTGAGGGCGGGAGCCCCGATACGCAGTATTTT
CDR3: CASSEGGSPDTQYF

J: TRBJ2-1
V: TRBV7-9
size: NA
D: TRBD2
DNA: TGTGCCAGCAGCTCCGTTTTGGGCGGGAGGGAATACAATGAGCAGTTCTTC
CDR3: CASSSVLGGREYNEQFF

J: TRBJ2-7
V: TRBV21-1
size: NA
D: NA
DNA: TGTGCCAGCAGCAGCAGCTCCTACGAGCAGTACTTC
CDR3: CASSSSSYEQYF

J: TRBJ2-2
V: TRBV5-6
size: NA
D: NA
DNA: TGTGCCAGCAGCTTGGACACCGAGCGGGAGCTGTTTTTT
CDR3: CASSLDTERELFF

J: TRBJ2-3
V: TRBV29-1
size: NA
D: TRBD2
DNA: TGCAGCGCCATATCTAGCGGGAGAACCGCAGATACGCAGTATTTT
CDR3: CSAISSGRTADTQYF

J: TRBJ2-7
V: TRBV12-5
size: NA
D: NA
DNA: TGTGCTAGTGAACCTCCGGGTATTCACGAGCAGTACTTC
CDR3: CASEPPGIHEQYF